Shown below are 12 T cell receptor beta chains from a single sample sequenced in a study of blood T cell repertoires in COVID-19. The table came from immunoSEQ multiplex PCR; TCRdb's copy has only in-frame clones and leaves some out. The sample carries roughly 160,000 clones, 85% to 90% recorded once. The sample was peripheral blood. The receptors here all came from a man aged 45-60 years who had recovered from COVID-19.

The genes are TRBV25-1 and TRBJ1-2; no definite D call. The CDR3 spans 15 residues. Trimming stripped 3 bases from V and 2 bases from J, with 13 bases between. CDR1 MGHDK and CDR2 SYGVNS come from the germline V gene. This CDR3 reads CASSDEGRPNYGYTF. The CDR3 DNA is TGTGCCAGCAGTGATGAGGGCAGGCCGAACTATGGCTACACCTTC.

V gene TRBV11-2 combines with J gene TRBJ2-7; 7 positions match TRBD1. Germline V gene lookup returns CDR1 SGHAT and CDR2 FQNNGV. The length of the CDR3 is 13 residues. V dropped 5 bases and J dropped 2; count of bases not matched to a gene: 3. CDR3 region: CASSPGQAYEQYF. CDR3 coding DNA: TGTGCCAGCAGCCCCGGACAGGCCTACGAGCAGTACTTC.

The rearrangement links TRBV7-9 to TRBJ1-1, with D perhaps matching TRBD1 (6 bases). The CDR3 contains 16 residues. V was shortened by 5 bases and J by 1 base, with 17 bases between the two germline ends. Germline V gives CDR1 SEHNR, CDR2 FQNEAQ (reference sequence). The CDR3: CASSQSGESGNTEAFF. The CDR3 DNA reads as TGTGCCAGCAGCCAGTCAGGGGAGAGCGGGAACACTGAAGCTTTCTTT.

V gene TRBV7-3 combines with J gene TRBJ2-1; 8 bases match TRBD1. Germline assignment: CDR1 SGHTA and CDR2 FQGTGA. CDR3 length: 14 amino acids. V trimming: 5 bases; J trimming: 8 bases; junction bases outside the gene matches: 8. Here the CDR3 reads CASSGRQGSDEQFF. In DNA form, the CDR3 reads TGTGCCAGCAGCGGTAGACAGGGGTCCGATGAGCAGTTCTTC.

The rearrangement joins TRBV27 to TRBJ2-3, with 10 bases identical to TRBD2. Germline V CDR1 and CDR2: MNHEY, SMNVEV (reference sequence). With 1 base clipped from V and 2 bases from J, the junction kept 12 bases outside the gene matches. The CDR3 loop spans 19 amino acids. The CDR3 loop is CASSLYPLLAGEFTDTQYF. CDR3 in DNA: TGTGCCAGCAGTTTATACCCCCTTCTAGCGGGGGAGTTCACAGATACGCAGTATTTT.

This clone came up once. V usage is TRBV5-4 and J usage is TRBJ2-2; 10 nucleotides agree with TRBD2. Trimming removed 4 bases from V and 4 bases from J; junction bases left unmatched: 7. From germline, CDR1 is SGHNT and CDR2 YYREEE (reference sequence). The CDR3 length is 16 residues. The DNA of the CDR3 is TGTGCCAGCAGCGGCACTAGCGGGGCTATCACCGGGGAGCTGTTTTTT. It is translated as CASSGTSGAITGELFF.

The chain has TRBV11-2 and TRBJ2-5, with 8 positions matching TRBD2. The CDR3 spans 16 residues. V lost 1 base to trimming and J lost 0 bases; unmatched junction nucleotides: 4. Germline V CDR1 and CDR2: SGHAT, FQNNGV. The chain's CDR3 is CASSLVGGGYQETQYF. The CDR3 bases are TGTGCCAGCAGCTTAGTCGGCGGGGGGTACCAAGAGACCCAGTACTTC.

The chain is built from TRBV3-1 (or the pseudogene TRBV3-2) and TRBJ2-7; D uncertain. The CDR3 runs to 12 residues. With 3 bases removed from V and 2 bases from J, the gap between germline ends came to 5 bases. Germline V gene sequence: CDR1 LGHDT, CDR2 YNNKEL (reference sequence). The CDR3 is CASSHDTYEQYF. In nucleotides, the CDR3 is TGTGCCAGCAGCCACGACACCTACGAGCAGTACTTC.

This clone appeared once. This rearrangement joins TRBV3-1 (or the pseudogene TRBV3-2) to TRBJ1-1, with D perhaps TRBD1 (5 bases). This CDR3 region has 15 residues. V was cut by 4 bases and J by 0 bases, with 12 bases left in between. Germline V gene sequence: CDR1 LGHDT, CDR2 YNNKEL (reference sequence). The CDR3 region has the DNA TGTGCCAGCAGCCCCGGCGGGGGGGTGAACACTGAAGCTTTCTTT. Translation gives CASSPGGGVNTEAFF.

Written as DNA, the CDR3 is TGTGCCAGCAGTTACGGCGGGACAGGGAGTAATTCACCCCTCCACTTT. Its translation: CASSYGGTGSNSPLHF. The V call is TRBV6-5, the J call TRBJ1-6, with 9 positions matching TRBD1. Per germline, CDR1 MNHEY and CDR2 SVGAGI. The CDR3 sequence is 16 residues long. After removal of 2 bases from V and 6 bases from J, the junction contained 5 bases not matched to a gene.

The chain links TRBV5-5 to TRBJ2-1; TRBD2 matches at 9 bases. The germline gives CDR1 SGHKS, CDR2 YYEKEE (reference sequence). With 4 bases clipped from V and 0 bases from J, the junction kept 2 bases outside the gene matches. The CDR3 loop spans 15 amino acids. The CDR3 protein is CASSNSGSSYNEQFF. The CDR3 DNA is TGTGCCAGCAGCAATAGCGGGAGCTCCTACAATGAGCAGTTCTTC. Supplemented by reference TRBV5-5 and TRBJ2-1, the full variable domain reads DAGVTQSPTHLIKTRGQQVTLRCSPISGHKSVSWYQQVLGQGPQFIFQYYEKEERGRGNFPDRFSARQFPNYSSELNVNALLLGDSALYLCASSNSGSSYNEQFFGPGTRLTVL.

The CDR3 reads CASSLGAGGRTYEQYF. The DNA of the CDR3 is TGTGCCAGCAGCCTAGGGGCCGGGGGGCGGACCTACGAGCAGTACTTC. The chain employs TRBV11-2 and TRBJ2-7, with D tentatively TRBD2 (7 bases). CDR1 is SGHAT and CDR2 is FQNNGV in the germline V gene. The CDR3 consists of 16 residues. V lost 5 bases, J lost 2 bases, and 19 bases lay in between.